The entry below gives a single T cell receptor (beta chain) sequence along with its context. The sample originates from a study of T cells in Graves' hyperthyroidism and ophthalmopathy. Germline CDR1 and CDR2: SGHKS and YYEKEE (reference sequence). Trimming took 0 bases from V and 7 from J; bases not matched to a gene: 2. The CDR3 spans 14 residues. Amplification of TCR beta CDR3 regions was performed using RNA transcripts as template. Using the HTBI primer set, a first-round RT-PCR was run on the TCR CDR3. TCRdb itself ran the multiplex PCR reads through MiXCR, one entry per CDR3 protein. The data hold 350,000 or so distinct CDR3 sequences, with approximately 18% observed a single time.

The V call is TRBV5-5, the J call TRBJ1-2; the match to TRBD1 covers 11 bases. The sample comprised blood. The clonotype originates from a woman aged 50 to 60 with Graves' hyperthyroidism. CDR3 nucleotide sequence: TGTGCCAGCAGCTTGGGGGACAGGGGGTTTGGCTACACCTTC. This encodes CASSLGDRGFGYTF. The variable domain in full, completed from reference TRBV5-5 and TRBJ1-2, reads DAGVTQSPTHLIKTRGQQVTLRCSPISGHKSVSWYQQVLGQGPQFIFQYYEKEERGRGNFPDRFSARQFPNYSSELNVNALLLGDSALYLCASSLGDRGFGYTFGSGTRLTVV.